The 10 T cell receptor beta chains listed next were all sequenced from one sample in a study of blood T cell repertoires in COVID-19. Measured with immunoSEQ multiplex PCR; TCRdb has only the in-frame clones, and not every one. This sample has about 100,000 clones, with 65% to 85% found just once. Material: peripheral blood. The receptors here all came from a man between 65 and 80 years old with active or convalescent COVID-19.

CDR3 sequence: CASSLGAAGSTEAFF. In nucleotides, the CDR3 is TGCGCCAGCAGCTTGGGGGCCGCGGGGAGCACTGAAGCTTTCTTT. This chain joins TRBV5-1 and TRBJ1-1; no reliable D call. Germline V gene data show CDR1 as SGHRS and CDR2 as YFSETQ. Trimming removed 0 bases from V and 4 bases from J, with 13 bases in between. The CDR3 is 15 residues long.

A remark on this clone: Distinct nucleotide sequences in the sample also encode this CDR3. The V gene is TRBV7-3, the J gene TRBJ2-3; 10 nucleotides align to TRBD2. V trimming: 2 bases; J trimming: 4 bases; junction bases outside the gene matches: 9. Germline CDR1 reads SGHTA; CDR2 reads FQGTGA. This CDR3 has 17 amino acids. The CDR3 sequence: CASSLYRAGGLPDTQYF. CDR3 nucleotide sequence: TGTGCCAGCAGCTTATATCGAGCGGGGGGGCTTCCAGATACGCAGTATTTT. The complete variable domain, with remaining parts taken from reference TRBV7-3 and TRBJ2-3, reads GAGVSQTPSNKVTEKGKYVELRCDPISGHTALYWYRQSLGQGPEFLIYFQGTGAADDSGLPNDRFFAVRPEGSVSTLKIQRTERGDSAVYLCASSLYRAGGLPDTQYFGPGTRLTVL.

The chain carries TRBV5-1 and TRBJ1-4, with 11 nucleotides matching TRBD1. CDR1 is SGHRS and CDR2 is YFSETQ in the germline V gene. The CDR3 runs to 14 residues. The V segment lost 0 bases and the J segment 8 bases; nucleotides outside the gene matches: 0. CDR3 nucleotides: TGCGCCAGCAGCTTGGGGGACAGGGGGGAAAAACTGTTTTTT. This sequence encodes CASSLGDRGEKLFF.

V is TRBV30 and J is TRBJ1-4; TRBD1 might be the D (6 bases). Trimming cost V 0 bases and J 8 bases, with 10 bases left between them. The CDR3 has 13 residues. CDR1 is GTSNPN and CDR2 is SVGIG in the germline V gene (reference sequence). The DNA of the CDR3 is TGTGCCTGGAGTGTATCGGGGGGCGAAAAACTGTTTTTT. Its translation: CAWSVSGGEKLFF.

V is TRBV9 and J is TRBJ2-3; D is undetermined. V lost 5 bases to trimming and J lost 3 bases, with 13 bases between them. The CDR3 is made up of 14 amino acids. The germline V gene has CDR1 SGDLS and CDR2 YYNGEE. The DNA of the CDR3 is TGTGCCAGCAGTCAATCATCTAGGACAGATACGCAGTATTTT. Protein: CASSQSSRTDTQYF.

This chain links TRBV10-3 with TRBJ1-2; 10 nucleotides align to TRBD1. The CDR3 length is 16 residues. The V gene's germline CDR1 is ENHRY and CDR2 SYGVKD. The J segment lost 2 bases and the V segment lost 7 bases, leaving 10 bases of the junction unmatched. In DNA, the CDR3 is TGTGCCATCACACTACTACCGGGACAGGGGAACTATGGCTACACCTTC. Translation gives CAITLLPGQGNYGYTF.

The chain employs TRBV28 and TRBJ1-2; TRBD1 matches at 10 bases. The germline gives CDR1 MDHEN, CDR2 SYDVKM. The V segment lost 6 bases and the J segment 4 bases; nucleotides outside the gene matches: 11. The CDR3 sequence is 16 residues long. CDR3 protein: CASSFPFGTGVYGYTF. In nucleotides, the CDR3 is TGTGCCAGCAGCTTTCCGTTTGGGACAGGGGTCTATGGCTACACCTTC.

The DNA of the CDR3 is TGTGCCAGCAGCCACAGGGGGGAAAGCAATCAGCCCCAGCATTTT. Its protein is CASSHRGESNQPQHF. V usage is TRBV6-1 and J usage is TRBJ1-5; 8 bases agree with TRBD1. The length of the CDR3 is 15 residues. Germline-derived CDR1 and CDR2 are MNHNS and SASEGT. Trimming took 6 bases from V and 1 from J; bases not matched to a gene: 5.

The V and J genes are TRBV29-1 and TRBJ2-3; TRBD1 is a possible D gene (5 bases). Trimming cost V 4 bases and J 2 bases, with 7 bases left between them. The CDR3 spans 12 residues. Germline V gene data show CDR1 as SQVTM and CDR2 as ANQGSEA. CDR3 sequence (DNA): TGCAGCGTTGTCAGGGCCACAGATACGCAGTATTTT. It is translated as CSVVRATDTQYF.

The sample holds one count of this clone. V gene TRBV6-1 combines with J gene TRBJ2-2; 8 bases match TRBD1. The ends lost 0 bases at V and 7 bases at J; junction bases unmatched: 1. The CDR3 covers 14 residues. Germline loops: CDR1 MNHNS, CDR2 SASEGT. CDR3 nucleotide sequence: TGTGCCAGCAGTGAAGCGGACAGGGTCGGGGAGCTGTTTTTT. Residues: CASSEADRVGELFF.